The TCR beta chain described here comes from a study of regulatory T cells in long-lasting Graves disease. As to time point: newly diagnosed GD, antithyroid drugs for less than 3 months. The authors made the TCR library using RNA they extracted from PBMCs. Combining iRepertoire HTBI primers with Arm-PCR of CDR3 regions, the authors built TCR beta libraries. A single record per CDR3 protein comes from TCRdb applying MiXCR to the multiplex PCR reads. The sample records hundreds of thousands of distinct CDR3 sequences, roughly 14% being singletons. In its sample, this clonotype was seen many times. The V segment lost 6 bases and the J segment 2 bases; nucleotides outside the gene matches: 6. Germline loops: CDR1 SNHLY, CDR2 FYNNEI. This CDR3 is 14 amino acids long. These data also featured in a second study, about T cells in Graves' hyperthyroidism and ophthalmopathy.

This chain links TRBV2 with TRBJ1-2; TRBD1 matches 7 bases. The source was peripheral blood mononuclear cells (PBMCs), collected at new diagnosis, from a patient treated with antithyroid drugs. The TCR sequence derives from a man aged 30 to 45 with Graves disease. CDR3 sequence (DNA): TGTGCCAGCAGGGGGGACAGAATGAACTATGGCTACACCTTC. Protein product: CASRGDRMNYGYTF.